The source of this T cell receptor (beta chain) is a study of shared clonotypes between healthy human individuals. In germline, CDR1 is SNHLY, CDR2 FYNNEI. The CDR3 has 13 amino acids. The V segment lost 6 bases and the J segment 2 bases; nucleotides outside the gene matches: 3. Clones were sequenced by immunoSEQ multiplex PCR, and TCRdb holds only the in-frame ones, with some missing. Of hundreds of thousands of clones in the sample, around two thirds were seen once. About this clone itself: What it recognizes is unknown.

Whole-study results and caveats: Clonotypes not shared had lower generation probabilities than those common to all four donors.

Material: memory CD4+ T cells sorted from blood. Sample subset: CD45RA-negative fraction. This chain links TRBV2 with TRBJ2-7; TRBD1 matches at 8 bases. The receptor was isolated from a woman aged 25 to 39 in good health. CDR3 region: CASRTGATYEQYF. CDR3 in DNA: TGTGCCAGCAGGACAGGGGCAACCTACGAGCAGTACTTC.